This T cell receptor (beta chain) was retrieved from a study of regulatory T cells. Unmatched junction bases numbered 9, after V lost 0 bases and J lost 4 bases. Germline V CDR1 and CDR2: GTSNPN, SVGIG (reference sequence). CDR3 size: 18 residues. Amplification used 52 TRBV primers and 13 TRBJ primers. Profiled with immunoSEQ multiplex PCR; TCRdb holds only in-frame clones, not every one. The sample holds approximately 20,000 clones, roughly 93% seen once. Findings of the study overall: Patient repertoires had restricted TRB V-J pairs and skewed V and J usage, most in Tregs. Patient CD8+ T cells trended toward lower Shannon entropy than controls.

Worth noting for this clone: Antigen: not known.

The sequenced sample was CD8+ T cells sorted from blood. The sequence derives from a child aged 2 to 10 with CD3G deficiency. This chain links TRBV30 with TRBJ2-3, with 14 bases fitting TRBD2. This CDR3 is CAWSVRPGTSGSPDTQYF. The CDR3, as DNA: TGTGCCTGGAGTGTACGCCCTGGGACTAGCGGGAGCCCAGATACGCAGTATTTT.